In this sample, the clone carrying this T cell receptor beta chain turned up a few times. Its antigen remains unknown. This entry comes from a study of blood T cells in healthy people across ages. Whole-study results and caveats: The recorded TCR beta diversity per million T cells decreased in a roughly linear manner with age.

CDR3 length equals 13 residues. The study isolated at least 6.5 million PBMCs from each sample. The second PCR ran roughly 6 to 11 cycles with a sample-barcoded 5' primer and J-beta primers. TCRdb re-called the 5' RACE reads through MiXCR, storing one row per CDR3 protein. The table lists 1,100,000 or so distinct CDR3 sequences, more than 40% of them singletons. This TCR came from a woman aged 55-69 years in good health. The J gene is TRBJ2-7, the V gene TRBV12-3 or TRBV12-4; possibly TRBD2 for D (5 bases). Judging by the DNA end, TRBJ2-5 fits better; the J call may be wrong. Sequenced sample: blood. CDR3 loop: CASSRRRVETQYF. The CDR3 DNA is TGTGCCAGCAGCCGTCGGCGGGTGGAGACCCAGTACTTC.